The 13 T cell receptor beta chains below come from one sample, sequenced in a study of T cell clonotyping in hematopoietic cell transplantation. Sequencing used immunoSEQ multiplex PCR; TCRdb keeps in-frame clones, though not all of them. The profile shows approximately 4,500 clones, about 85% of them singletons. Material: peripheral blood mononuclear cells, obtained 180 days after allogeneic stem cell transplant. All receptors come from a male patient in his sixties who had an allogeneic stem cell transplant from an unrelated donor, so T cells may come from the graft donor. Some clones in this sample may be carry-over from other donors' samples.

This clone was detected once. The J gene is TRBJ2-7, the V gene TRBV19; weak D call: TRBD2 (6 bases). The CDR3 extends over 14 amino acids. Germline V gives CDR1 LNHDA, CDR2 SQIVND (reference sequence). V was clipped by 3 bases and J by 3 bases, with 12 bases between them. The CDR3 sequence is CASSIFRGSYEQYF. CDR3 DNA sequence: TGTGCCAGTAGTATCTTCCGGGGGAGCTACGAGCAGTACTTC.

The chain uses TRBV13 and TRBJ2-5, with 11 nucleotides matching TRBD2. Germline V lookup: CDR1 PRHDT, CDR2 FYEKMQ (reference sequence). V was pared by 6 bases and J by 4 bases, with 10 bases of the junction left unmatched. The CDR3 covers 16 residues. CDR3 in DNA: TGTGCCAGCAGTTATAGCGGGAGGGAACTGAGAGAGACCCAGTACTTC. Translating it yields CASSYSGRELRETQYF.

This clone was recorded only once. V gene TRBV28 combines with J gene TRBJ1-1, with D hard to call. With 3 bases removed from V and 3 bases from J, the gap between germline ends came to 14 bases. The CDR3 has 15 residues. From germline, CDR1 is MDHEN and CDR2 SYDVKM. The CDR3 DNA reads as TGTGCCAGCAGTTTTCCCGGACTGGCCCACACTGAAGCTTTCTTT. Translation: CASSFPGLAHTEAFF.

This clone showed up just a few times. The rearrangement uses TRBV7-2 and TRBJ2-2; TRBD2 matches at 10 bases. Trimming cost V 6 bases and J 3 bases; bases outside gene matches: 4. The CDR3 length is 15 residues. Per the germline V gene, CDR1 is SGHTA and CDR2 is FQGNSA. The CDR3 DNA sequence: TGTGCCAGCAGAATACTAGCGGGGTACACCGGGGAGCTGTTTTTT. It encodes CASRILAGYTGELFF.

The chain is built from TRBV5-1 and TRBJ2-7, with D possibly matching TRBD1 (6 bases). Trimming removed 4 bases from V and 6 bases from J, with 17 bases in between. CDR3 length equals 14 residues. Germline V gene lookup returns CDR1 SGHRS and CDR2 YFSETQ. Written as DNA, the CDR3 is TGCGCCAGCAGCGCCATAACAGGGTTCCGCGAGCAGTACTTC. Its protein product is CASSAITGFREQYF.

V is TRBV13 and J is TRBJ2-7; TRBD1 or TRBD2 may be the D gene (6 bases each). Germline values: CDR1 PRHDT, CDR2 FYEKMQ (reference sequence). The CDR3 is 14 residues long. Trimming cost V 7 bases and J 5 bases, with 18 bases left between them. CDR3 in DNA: TGTGCCAGCACCCTTGAGGGGGGCTCACACGAGCAGTACTTC. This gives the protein CASTLEGGSHEQYF.

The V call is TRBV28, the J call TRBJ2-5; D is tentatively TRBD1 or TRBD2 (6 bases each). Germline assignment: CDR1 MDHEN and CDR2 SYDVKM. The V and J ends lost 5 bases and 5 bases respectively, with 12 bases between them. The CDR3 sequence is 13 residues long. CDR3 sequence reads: CASSRGLEETQYF. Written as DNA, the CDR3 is TGTGCCAGCAGTCGGGGGCTTGAGGAGACCCAGTACTTC.

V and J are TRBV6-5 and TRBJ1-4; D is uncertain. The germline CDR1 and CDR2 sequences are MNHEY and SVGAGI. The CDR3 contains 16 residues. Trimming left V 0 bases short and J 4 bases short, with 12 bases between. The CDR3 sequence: CASSYSYPGVNEKLFF. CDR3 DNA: TGTGCCAGCAGTTACTCGTATCCGGGAGTTAATGAAAAACTGTTTTTT.

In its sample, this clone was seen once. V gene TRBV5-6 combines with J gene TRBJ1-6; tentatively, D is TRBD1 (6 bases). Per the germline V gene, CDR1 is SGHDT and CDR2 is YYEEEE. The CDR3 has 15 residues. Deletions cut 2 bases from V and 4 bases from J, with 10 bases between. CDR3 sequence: CASSFGTRYNSPLHF. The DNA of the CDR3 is TGTGCCAGCAGCTTCGGGACACGGTATAATTCACCCCTCCACTTT. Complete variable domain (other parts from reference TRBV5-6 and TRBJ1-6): DAGVTQSPTHLIKTRGQQVTLRCSPKSGHDTVSWYQQALGQGPQFIFQYYEEEERQRGNFPDRFSGHQFPNYSSELNVNALLLGDSALYLCASSFGTRYNSPLHFGNGTRLTVT.

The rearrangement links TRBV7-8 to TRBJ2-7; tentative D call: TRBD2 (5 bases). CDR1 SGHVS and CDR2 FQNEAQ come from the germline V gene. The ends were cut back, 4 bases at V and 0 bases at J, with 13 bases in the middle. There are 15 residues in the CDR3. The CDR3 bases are TGTGCCAGCAGCTCCGGACTGCTAAGCTCCTACGAGCAGTACTTC. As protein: CASSSGLLSSYEQYF.

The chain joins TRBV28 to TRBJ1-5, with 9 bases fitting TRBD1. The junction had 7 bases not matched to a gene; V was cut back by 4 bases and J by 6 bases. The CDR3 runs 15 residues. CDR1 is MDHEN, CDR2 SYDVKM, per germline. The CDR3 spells CASSSPQGASQPQHF. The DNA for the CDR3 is TGTGCCAGCAGTTCACCACAGGGGGCGAGTCAGCCCCAGCATTTT.

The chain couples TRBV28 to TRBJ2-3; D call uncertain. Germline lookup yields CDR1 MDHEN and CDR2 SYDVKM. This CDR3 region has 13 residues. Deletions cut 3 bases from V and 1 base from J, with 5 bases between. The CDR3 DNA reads TGTGCCAGCAGTTTCCCCGGCACAGATACGCAGTATTTT. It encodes CASSFPGTDTQYF.

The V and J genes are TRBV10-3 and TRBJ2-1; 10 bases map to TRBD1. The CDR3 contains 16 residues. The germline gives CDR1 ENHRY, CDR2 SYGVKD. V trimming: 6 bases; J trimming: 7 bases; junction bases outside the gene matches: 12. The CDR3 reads CAIRPTGTGVTNEQFF. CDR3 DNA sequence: TGTGCCATCAGACCAACCGGGACAGGGGTAACGAATGAGCAGTTCTTC.